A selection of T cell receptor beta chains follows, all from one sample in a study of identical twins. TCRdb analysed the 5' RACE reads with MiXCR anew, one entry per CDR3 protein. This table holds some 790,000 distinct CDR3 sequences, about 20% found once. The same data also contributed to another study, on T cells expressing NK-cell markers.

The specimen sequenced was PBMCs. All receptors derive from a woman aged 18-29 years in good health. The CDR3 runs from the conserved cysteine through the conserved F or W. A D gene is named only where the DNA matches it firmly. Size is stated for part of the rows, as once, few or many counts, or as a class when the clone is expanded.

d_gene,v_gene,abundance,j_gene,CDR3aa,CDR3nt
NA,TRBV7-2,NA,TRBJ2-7,CASSDRFYEQYF,TGTGCCAGCAGCGACAGGTTCTACGAGCAGTACTTC
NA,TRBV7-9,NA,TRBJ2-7,CASSLDGFEQYF,TGTGCCAGCAGCTTAGACGGGTTCGAGCAGTACTTC
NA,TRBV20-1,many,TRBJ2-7,CSARDHPRAGEQYF,TGCAGTGCTAGAGATCACCCTCGAGCAGGCGAGCAGTACTTC
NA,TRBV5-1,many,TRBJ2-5,CASRREETQYF,TGTGCCAGCAGGCGGGAAGAGACCCAGTACTTC
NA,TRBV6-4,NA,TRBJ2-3,CASSKGGDTDTQYF,TGTGCCAGCAGCAAAGGTGGGGACACAGATACGCAGTATTTT
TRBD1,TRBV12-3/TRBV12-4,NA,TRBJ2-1,CASSPWDRAYNEQFF,TGTGCCAGCAGTCCTTGGGACAGGGCGTACAATGAGCAGTTCTTC
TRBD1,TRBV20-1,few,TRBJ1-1,CSAKRTGSNTEAFF,TGCAGTGCTAAAAGGACAGGCTCTAACACTGAAGCTTTCTTT
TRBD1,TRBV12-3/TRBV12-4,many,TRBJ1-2,CASSPVQGRGYGYTF,TGTGCCAGCAGTCCCGTACAGGGGAGGGGATATGGCTACACCTTC
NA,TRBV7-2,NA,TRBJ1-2,CASSRDPGHSNYGYTF,TGTGCCAGCAGCCGAGATCCGGGACACAGTAACTATGGCTACACCTTC
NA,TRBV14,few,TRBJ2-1,CASRNGTRGRHEQFF,TGTGCCAGCAGAAACGGGACGAGGGGTCGTCATGAGCAGTTCTTC
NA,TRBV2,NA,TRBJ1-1,CASSGLQRGTEAFF,TGTGCCAGCAGTGGACTCCAACGGGGCACTGAAGCTTTCTTT
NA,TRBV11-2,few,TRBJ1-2,CASSSYREKGYTF,TGTGCCAGCAGTTCATACAGGGAAAAGGGCTACACCTTC
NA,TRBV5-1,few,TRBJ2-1,CASSLLPPNEQFF,TGCGCCAGCAGCTTGCTCCCTCCCAATGAGCAGTTCTTC
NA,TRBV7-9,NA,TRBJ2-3,CASTSRAAGRTDTQYF,TGTGCCAGCACCTCCCGGGCGGCAGGGAGGACAGATACGCAGTATTTT
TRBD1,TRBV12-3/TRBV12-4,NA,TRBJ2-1,CASSSPQGAVNEQFF,TGTGCCAGCAGTTCGCCACAGGGGGCGGTCAATGAGCAGTTCTTC
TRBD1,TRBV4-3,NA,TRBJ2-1,CASSQVPRTGSYNEQFF,TGCGCCAGCAGCCAAGTCCCCCGGACAGGGTCCTACAATGAGCAGTTCTTC
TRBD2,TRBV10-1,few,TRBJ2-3,CASRLAGESDTQYF,TGCGCCAGTAGACTAGCGGGAGAGTCAGATACGCAGTATTTT
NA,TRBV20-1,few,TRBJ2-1,CSARDQGKNEQFF,TGCAGTGCTAGAGATCAGGGGAAGAATGAGCAGTTCTTC
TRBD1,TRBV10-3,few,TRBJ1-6,CATARDRAPLHF,TGTGCCACTGCCCGGGACAGGGCTCCCCTCCACTTT
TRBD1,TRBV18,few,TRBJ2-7,CASSPGGQGLRTNEQYF,TGTGCCAGCTCACCGGGAGGACAGGGGTTGAGGACAAACGAGCAGTACTTC
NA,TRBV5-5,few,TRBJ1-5,CASSLGAPVSNQPQHF,TGTGCCAGCAGCTTGGGAGCTCCCGTGAGCAATCAGCCCCAGCATTTT
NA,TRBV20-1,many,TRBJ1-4,CSARGGGSTNEKLFF,TGCAGTGCTAGGGGGGGAGGATCAACTAATGAAAAACTGTTTTTT
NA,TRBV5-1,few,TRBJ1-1,CASSSSMGRTEAFF,TGCGCCAGCAGCTCGTCGATGGGGCGCACTGAAGCTTTCTTT
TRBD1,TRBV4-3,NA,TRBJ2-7,CASSPRTGHNEQYF,TGCGCCAGCAGCCCGCGGACAGGGCACAACGAGCAGTACTTC
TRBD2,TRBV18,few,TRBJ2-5,CASSPFAASGKETQYF,TGTGCCAGCTCACCATTCGCGGCTAGCGGGAAAGAGACCCAGTACTTC
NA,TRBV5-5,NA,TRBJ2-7,CASSFYPTTSYEQYF,TGTGCCAGCAGCTTCTACCCTACTACCTCCTACGAGCAGTACTTC
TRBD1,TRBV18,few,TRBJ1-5,CASSRDRRGQPQHF,TGTGCCAGCTCACGGGACAGGCGCGGTCAGCCCCAGCATTTT
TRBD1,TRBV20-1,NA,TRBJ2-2,CSARRDRDTGELFF,TGCAGTGCTAGAAGGGACAGGGACACCGGGGAGCTGTTTTTT
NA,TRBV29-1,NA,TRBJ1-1,CSVIKYGGDTEAFF,TGCAGCGTTATTAAGTATGGAGGGGACACTGAAGCTTTCTTT
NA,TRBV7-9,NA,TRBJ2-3,CASSRRLGGATDTQYF,TGTGCCAGCAGCCGGCGATTGGGGGGCGCGACAGATACGCAGTATTTT
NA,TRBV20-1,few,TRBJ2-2,CSARGPRDTGELFF,TGCAGTGCTAGAGGACCCAGGGATACCGGGGAGCTGTTTTTT
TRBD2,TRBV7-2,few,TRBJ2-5,CASSFLPAGGWSETQYF,TGTGCCAGCAGCTTTCTCCCAGCGGGAGGGTGGTCAGAGACCCAGTACTTC
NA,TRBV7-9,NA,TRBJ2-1,CASSLASGYNEQFF,TGTGCCAGCAGCTTAGCTAGCGGCTACAATGAGCAGTTCTTC